This is a list of T cell receptor beta chains from one sample in a study of PD-1 blockade in classical Hodgkin lymphoma. Clones were sequenced by immunoSEQ multiplex PCR, and TCRdb holds only the in-frame ones, with some missing. The sample has 20,000 to 30,000 clones, roughly 89% seen once. Material: CD4+ T cells from blood. The receptors originated from a human donor with classical Hodgkin lymphoma. Both conserved end residues are part of each CDR3. The D gene is left open where the match is weak. Clone size appears in some rows only: once, few, many, or a class for an expanded clone.

>TRBV6-5|TRBD1|few|12|TRBJ1-2
TGTGCCAGCAGGACACGACAGGGAGGCTACACCTTC
CASRTRQGGYTF
>TRBV6-6|NA|once|13|TRBJ2-2
TGTGCCAGCAGGGTAGGGCTCACCGGGGAGCTGTTTTTT
CASRVGLTGELFF
>TRBV5-1|NA|NA|15|TRBJ1-3
TGCGCCAGCAGCTTAGCAGGGGATACTGGAAACACCATATATTTT
CASSLAGDTGNTIYF
>TRBV2|NA|few|13|TRBJ1-5
TGTGCCAGCAGCCAAGGTTTCGGGCGGCCCCAGCATTTT
CASSQGFGRPQHF
>TRBV7-7|NA|NA|13|TRBJ2-1
TGTGCCAGCAGCCTGGACAGTTACAATGAGCAGTTCTTC
CASSLDSYNEQFF
>TRBV9|NA|NA|13|TRBJ2-7
TGTGCCAGCAGCGTAGTTCTGGGGGGCGAGCAGTACTTC
CASSVVLGGEQYF
>TRBV4-1|NA|NA|20|TRBJ1-6
TGCGCCAGCAGCCAAGGTTTAACTCTTCGACAGGACCATGATAATTCACCCCTCCACTTT
CASSQGLTLRQDHDNSPLHF
>TRBV30|NA|NA|11|TRBJ1-2
TGTGCCTGGAGTGTCCTTGAATCCTACGCCTTC
CAWSVLESYAF
>TRBV28|NA|once|12|TRBJ1-4
TGTGCCAGCAGCCCCCTCCTCGGAAAACTGTTTTTT
CASSPLLGKLFF
>TRBV5-1|NA|NA|16|TRBJ2-7
TGCGCCAGCAGCCCGGCAAGGGGAGGGGGGCAGTACGAGCAGTACTTC
CASSPARGGGQYEQYF
>TRBV30|NA|NA|16|TRBJ2-3
TGTGCCTGGAGCATAAAAACACGGCCGTGGGTCAATACGCAGTATTTT
CAWSIKTRPWVNTQYF
>TRBV7-8|NA|NA|13|TRBJ1-2
TGTGCCAGCAGCTTAGATCGCGGGTATGGCTACACCTTC
CASSLDRGYGYTF
>TRBV5-1|TRBD1|NA|14|TRBJ2-3
TGCGCCAGCAGCCGGACAGGGAGTCCGGATACGCAGTATTTT
CASSRTGSPDTQYF
>TRBV2|NA|NA|13|TRBJ2-1
TGTGCGTCGGAGGATAGCTCCTACAATGAGCAGTTCTTC
CASEDSSYNEQFF
>TRBV30|TRBD2|NA|16|TRBJ2-3
TGTGCCTGGAGCGTCCCCCTAGCGGGTTACACAGATACGCAGTATTTT
CAWSVPLAGYTDTQYF
>TRBV5-1|NA|NA|13|TRBJ2-3
TGCGCCAGCAGCTTGCGTAGCACAGATACGCAGTATTTT
CASSLRSTDTQYF
>TRBV7-2|TRBD2|NA|14|TRBJ2-7
TGTGCCAGCAGCCCCGGGCTAGCGGGGACCGAGCAGTACTTC
CASSPGLAGTEQYF
>TRBV29-1|TRBD1|NA|13|TRBJ2-5
TGCAGCGTCCATGGACAGGGCTCAGAGACCCAGTACTTC
CSVHGQGSETQYF
>TRBV7-2|NA|NA|14|TRBJ2-7
TGTGCCAGCAGCTACCGGGACGGACCCTACGAGCAGTACTTC
CASSYRDGPYEQYF
>TRBV28|NA|NA|12|TRBJ2-7
TGTGCCAGCGAGGGAAACTCCTACGAGCAGTACTTC
CASEGNSYEQYF
>TRBV7-2|TRBD1|NA|17|TRBJ2-3
TGTGCCAGCAGCTTAAGGGAGGGACAGGGCCCCGCTGGTACGCAGTATTTT
CASSLREGQGPAGTQYF
>TRBV2|NA|NA|15|TRBJ2-2
TGTGCCAGTGTCCGGGACTCTCCTTTCACCGGGGAGCTGTTTTTT
CASVRDSPFTGELFF
>TRBV9|TRBD1|NA|13|TRBJ1-1
TGTGCCAGCAGCGTAATCGGGACAGTTGAAGCTTTCTTT
CASSVIGTVEAFF
>TRBV27|TRBD1|NA|15|TRBJ2-1
TGTGCCAGCAGTCTAGACAGGGGGCTTTACAATGAGCAGTTCTTC
CASSLDRGLYNEQFF
>TRBV6-5|NA|NA|14|TRBJ2-7
TGTGCCAGCAGTTACGGGACCGTCCCCTACGAGCAGTACTTC
CASSYGTVPYEQYF
>TRBV2|TRBD2|NA|15|TRBJ2-1
TGTGCCAGCAGTGGACTAGCGGACTCCTACAATGAGCAGTTCTTC
CASSGLADSYNEQFF
>TRBV10-3|NA|NA|14|TRBJ1-1
TGTGCCATCAGGGACCCCAGGCGCACCGATGAAGCTTTCTTT
CAIRDPRRTDEAFF
>TRBV7-2|NA|NA|15|TRBJ2-7
TGTGCCAGCAGTGTAGCGCGCAGGGGGGCCTACGAGCAGTACTTC
CASSVARRGAYEQYF
>TRBV5-1|NA|NA|14|TRBJ2-7
TGCGCCAGCAGCTTGACACAAGAATCCTACGAGCAGTACTTC
CASSLTQESYEQYF
>TRBV7-2|NA|NA|17|TRBJ1-1
TGTGCCAGCAGCCATTCCCCCGTTTGGGGCTCGAACACTGAAGCTTTCTTT
CASSHSPVWGSNTEAFF
>TRBV7-2|NA|NA|15|TRBJ1-5
TGTGCCAGCAGCTTACACTCATCTGGCAATCAGCCCCAGCATTTT
CASSLHSSGNQPQHF
>TRBV6-5|NA|NA|12|TRBJ1-2
TGTGCCAGCAGCCTGACAGGTGATGGCTACACCTTC
CASSLTGDGYTF
>TRBV28|NA|NA|16|TRBJ1-5
TGTGCCAGCGTCCCTGGGGCAGGGTATTTTGGCCAGCCCCAGCATTTT
CASVPGAGYFGQPQHF
>TRBV21-1|NA|NA|13|TRBJ2-7
TGTGCCAGCAGAAACAGGGTTTGGGCCGAGCAGTACTTC
CASRNRVWAEQYF
>TRBV27|TRBD1|NA|14|TRBJ1-4
TGTGCCAGCAGTCACGACAGGGGGCGCGAAAAACTGTTTTTT
CASSHDRGREKLFF
>TRBV5-6|NA|once|12|TRBJ1-2
TGTGCCAGCAGCTTACCTGGGTATGGCTACACCTTC
CASSLPGYGYTF
>TRBV11-3|NA|NA|13|TRBJ1-6
TGTGCCAGCAGCTTAGATCTGTGGTCACCCCTCCACTTT
CASSLDLWSPLHF
>TRBV28|NA|NA|13|TRBJ1-1
TGTGCCAGCAGTCCAGGGTGGTACTATGAAGCTTTCTTT
CASSPGWYYEAFF
>TRBV4-3|NA|NA|14|TRBJ1-6
TGCGCCAGCAGCCAAGACACAAAGGGTTCACCCCTCCACTTT
CASSQDTKGSPLHF
>TRBV6-1|NA|few|12|TRBJ1-4
TGTGCCAGCAGGAGGGCTGGTGAAAAACTGTTTTTT
CASRRAGEKLFF
>TRBV28|TRBD1|once|15|TRBJ2-1
TGTGCCAGCAGTGACAGGACAGGGTCTGGGGATGAGCAGTTCTTC
CASSDRTGSGDEQFF
>TRBV28|TRBD2|NA|15|TRBJ2-7
TGTGCCAGCAGTCTGACGGGGGGGCCCGCCTACGAGCAGTACTTC
CASSLTGGPAYEQYF
>TRBV27|NA|NA|14|TRBJ2-1
TGTGCCAGCAGTCCTAATCGGGACATTCGGAGTCAGTTCTTC
CASSPNRDIRSQFF
>TRBV7-7|NA|once|15|TRBJ1-5
TGTGCCAGCAGCTTGGTCACTAAGACCAATCAGCCCCAGCATTTT
CASSLVTKTNQPQHF
>TRBV9|NA|NA|14|TRBJ1-4
TGTGCCAGCAGCGTAGGGGTAACCTATGAAAAACTGTTTTTT
CASSVGVTYEKLFF
>TRBV10-1|TRBD2|NA|15|TRBJ2-1
TGCGCCAGCAGTGAAAGCGGAGCGGGGAACAATGAGCAGTTCTTC
CASSESGAGNNEQFF
>TRBV7-2|NA|NA|18|TRBJ1-1
TGTGCCAGCAGCTTAGATTCCTTTGGGCGGGCATTGAACACTGAAGCTTTCTTT
CASSLDSFGRALNTEAFF
>TRBV2|TRBD2|NA|17|TRBJ2-3
TGTGCCAGCAGTGGGGGAGGACTAGTGTTCAGCTCAGATACGCAGTATTTT
CASSGGGLVFSSDTQYF
>TRBV27|TRBD1|NA|16|TRBJ2-7
TGTGCCAGCGGGAGGTACCGGGGACAGGGGATCTACGAGCAGTACTTC
CASGRYRGQGIYEQYF
>TRBV7-9|TRBD2|NA|16|TRBJ2-3
TGTGCCAGCAGCTTATTTGGTAGCGGGGCCACTAATACGCAGTATTTT
CASSLFGSGATNTQYF
>TRBV5-1|NA|NA|15|TRBJ2-5
TGCGCCAGCAGCGCACTGACAGGTTTCCAAGAGACCCAGTACTTC
CASSALTGFQETQYF
>TRBV5-4|TRBD1|NA|16|TRBJ2-2
TGTGCCAGCAGCTCGCATACGGGACAGCTCTCCGGGGAGCTGTTTTTT
CASSSHTGQLSGELFF
>TRBV6-5|NA|NA|15|TRBJ2-7
TGTGCCAGCAGCCCTAGCAGGGCCCTTTCTTACGAGCAGTACTTC
CASSPSRALSYEQYF
>TRBV14|NA|once|16|TRBJ2-3
TGTGCCAGCAGCCATCTTTCAGGAGAAAGCACAGATACGCAGTATTTT
CASSHLSGESTDTQYF
>TRBV5-1|TRBD2|once|14|TRBJ2-3
TGCGCCAGCAGCCCCGGACTAGCGGGGCATACGCAGTATTTT
CASSPGLAGHTQYF